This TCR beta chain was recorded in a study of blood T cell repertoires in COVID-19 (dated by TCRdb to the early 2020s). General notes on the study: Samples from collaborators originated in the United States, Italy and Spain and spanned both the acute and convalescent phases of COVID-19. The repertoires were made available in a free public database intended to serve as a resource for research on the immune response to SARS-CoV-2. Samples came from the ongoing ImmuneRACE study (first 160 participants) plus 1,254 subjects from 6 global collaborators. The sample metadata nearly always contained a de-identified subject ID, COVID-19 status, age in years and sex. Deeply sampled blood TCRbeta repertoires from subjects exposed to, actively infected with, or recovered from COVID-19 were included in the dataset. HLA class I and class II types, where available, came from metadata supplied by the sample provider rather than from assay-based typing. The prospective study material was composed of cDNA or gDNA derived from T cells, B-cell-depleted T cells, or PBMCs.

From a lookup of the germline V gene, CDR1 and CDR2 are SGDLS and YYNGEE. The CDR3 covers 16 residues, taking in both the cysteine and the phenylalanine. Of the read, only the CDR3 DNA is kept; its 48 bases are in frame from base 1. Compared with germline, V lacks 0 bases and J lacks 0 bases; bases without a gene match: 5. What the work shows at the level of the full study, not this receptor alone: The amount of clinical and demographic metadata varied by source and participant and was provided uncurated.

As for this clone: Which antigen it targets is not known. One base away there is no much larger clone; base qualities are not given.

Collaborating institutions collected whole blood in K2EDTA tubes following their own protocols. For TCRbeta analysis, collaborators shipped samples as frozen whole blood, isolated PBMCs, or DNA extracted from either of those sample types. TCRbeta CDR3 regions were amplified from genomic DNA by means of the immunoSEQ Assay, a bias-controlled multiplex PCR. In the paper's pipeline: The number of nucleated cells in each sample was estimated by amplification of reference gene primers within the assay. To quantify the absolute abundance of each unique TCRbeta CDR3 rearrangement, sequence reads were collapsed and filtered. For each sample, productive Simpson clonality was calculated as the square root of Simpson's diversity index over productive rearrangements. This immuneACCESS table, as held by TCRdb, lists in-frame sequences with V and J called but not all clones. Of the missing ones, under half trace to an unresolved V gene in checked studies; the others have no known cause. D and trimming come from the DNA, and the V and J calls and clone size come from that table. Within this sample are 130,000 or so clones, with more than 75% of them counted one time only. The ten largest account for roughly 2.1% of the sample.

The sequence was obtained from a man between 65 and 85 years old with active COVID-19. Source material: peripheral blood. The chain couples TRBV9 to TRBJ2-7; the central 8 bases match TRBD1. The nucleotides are TGTGCCAGCAGCGTAGCGACAGGGGCCAGCTCCTACGAGCAGTACTTC. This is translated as CASSVATGASSYEQYF.